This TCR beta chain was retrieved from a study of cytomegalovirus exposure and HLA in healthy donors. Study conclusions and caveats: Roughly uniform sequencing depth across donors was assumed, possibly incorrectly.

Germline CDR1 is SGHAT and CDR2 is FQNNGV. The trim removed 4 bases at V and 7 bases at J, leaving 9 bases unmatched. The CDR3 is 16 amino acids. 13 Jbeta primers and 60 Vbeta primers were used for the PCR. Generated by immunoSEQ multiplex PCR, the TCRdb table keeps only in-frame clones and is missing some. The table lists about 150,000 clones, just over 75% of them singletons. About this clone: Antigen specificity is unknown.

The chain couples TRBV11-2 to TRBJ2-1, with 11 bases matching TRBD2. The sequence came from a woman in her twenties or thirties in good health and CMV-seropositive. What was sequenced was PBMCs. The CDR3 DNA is TGTGCCAGCAGCTCCGGGACTAGCGGACAAGGTAATGAGCAGTTCTTC. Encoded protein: CASSSGTSGQGNEQFF.